What follows are 16 T cell receptor beta chains derived from one specimen sequenced in a study of cytomegalovirus exposure and HLA in healthy donors. The PCR ran on 60 Vbeta and 13 Jbeta primers. Profiling relied on immunoSEQ multiplex PCR, and the TCRdb table lists in-frame clones only, not all of them. This table holds fewer than 200,000 clones, about 77% found once. The material sequenced was PBMCs. These receptors were obtained from a woman aged 50 to 60 in good health and CMV-seronegative.

As to this clone: Sequence at one end of the junction differs from germline and may be a read error. The V call is TRBV7-2, the J call TRBJ1-3, with D perhaps TRBD1 (5 bases). The CDR3 covers 16 residues. Germline-derived CDR1 and CDR2 are SGHTA and FQGNSA. The CDR3 sequence: CASTTQPLSGGSTIYF. The CDR3 region has the DNA TGTGCCAGCACCACACAGCCCCTTTCGGGGGGAAGCACCATATATTTT.

V usage is TRBV6-4 and J usage is TRBJ1-6; no reliable D call. This CDR3 region has 13 residues. The V and J ends lost 5 bases and 10 bases respectively, with 12 bases between them. Germline lookup yields CDR1 MRHNA and CDR2 SNTAGT. CDR3 protein: CASSKDTLSPLHF. CDR3 DNA sequence: TGTGCCAGCAGTAAAGACACCTTATCACCCCTCCACTTT.

The gene calls are TRBV28 and TRBJ2-7; TRBD2 aligns across 10 bases. The CDR3 runs to 17 residues. V trimming: 2 bases; J trimming: 7 bases; junction bases outside the gene matches: 14. Germline V gene lookup returns CDR1 MDHEN and CDR2 SYDVKM. The CDR3 DNA reads as TGTGCCAGCAGTTTAAGGACTAGCGGTTTACATGTCGGGGAGCAGTACTTC. Translated, it gives CASSLRTSGLHVGEQYF. Based on the CDR3 plus reference TRBV28 and TRBJ2-7, the full variable domain is DVKVTQSSRYLVKRTGEKVFLECVQDMDHENMFWYRQDPGLGLRLIYFSYDVKMKEKGDIPEGYSVSREKKERFSLILESASTNQTSMYLCASSLRTSGLHVGEQYFGPGTRLTVT.

The chain couples TRBV19 to TRBJ1-5; D is possibly TRBD1 (5 bases). V lost 3 bases and J lost 6, with 12 bases in between. CDR1 and CDR2 (germline): LNHDA, SQIVND (reference sequence). The CDR3 spans 14 residues. For the CDR3, the DNA is TGTGCCAGTAGTATTCGGGAGGGACGTCAGCCCCAGCATTTT. This encodes CASSIREGRQPQHF.

The CDR3 protein is CASSFTGYTEAFF. Written as DNA, the CDR3 is TGTGCCAGCAGCTTCACAGGGTACACTGAAGCTTTCTTT. The rearrangement joins TRBV5-6 to TRBJ1-1, with D perhaps TRBD1 (6 bases). V shed 2 bases and J shed 3 bases, with 8 bases lying between them. The length of the CDR3 is 13 residues. Germline assignment: CDR1 SGHDT and CDR2 YYEEEE.

The genes are TRBV18 and TRBJ2-2; D might be TRBD1 (6 bases). The V gene's germline CDR1 is KGHSH and CDR2 LQKENI. Deletions cut 3 bases from V and 9 bases from J, with 14 bases between. The CDR3 is 14 residues long. CDR3 DNA: TGTGCCAGCTCACCCTTATCGGACAGTAGGGAGCTGTTTTTT. Translation gives CASSPLSDSRELFF.

The chain couples TRBV6-5 to TRBJ1-2; a weak D match, TRBD1 (5 bases). Germline V lookup: CDR1 MNHEY, CDR2 SVGAGI. The CDR3 is 15 residues long. V was cut by 5 bases and J by 4 bases, with 17 bases left in between. The CDR3 sequence: CASSPTSEGTYGYTF. Written as DNA, the CDR3 is TGTGCCAGCAGTCCGACTAGCGAGGGGACCTATGGCTACACCTTC.

J is TRBJ1-2 and V is TRBV11-2; D is undetermined. Germline lookup yields CDR1 SGHAT and CDR2 FQNNGV. Trimming removed 5 bases from V and 1 base from J, with 14 bases in between. The CDR3 sequence is 15 residues long. In DNA form, the CDR3 reads TGTGCCAGCAGCCGGGTCCAGTATTATAACTATGGCTACACCTTC. Encoded protein: CASSRVQYYNYGYTF.

The V and J genes are TRBV18 and TRBJ1-1, with a possible D match to TRBD1 (6 bases). The CDR3 length is 15 residues. Germline CDR1 KGHSH, CDR2 LQKENI. Trimming stripped 5 bases from V and 1 base from J, with 14 bases between. CDR3 nucleotide sequence: TGTGCCAGCTCAGCCTCCGGGACATCGAACACTGAAGCTTTCTTT. This codes for CASSASGTSNTEAFF.

The chain links TRBV28 to TRBJ2-7; tentatively, D is TRBD1 (5 bases). Germline V gives CDR1 MDHEN, CDR2 SYDVKM. V was shortened by 1 base and J by 3 bases, with 10 bases between the two germline ends. The CDR3 length is 14 residues. The CDR3 region has the DNA TGTGCCAGCAGTTTATATGAACAGGTCTACGAGCAGTACTTC. As protein: CASSLYEQVYEQYF.

This chain joins TRBV7-9 and TRBJ1-2, with D tentatively TRBD1 (6 bases). The CDR3 is made up of 18 amino acids. The V gene's germline CDR1 is SEHNR and CDR2 FQNEAQ (reference sequence). V lost 1 base to trimming and J lost 3 bases, with 21 bases between them. CDR3 region: CASSLVALGQGRDYGYTF. The CDR3 nucleotides are TGTGCCAGCAGCTTAGTAGCTTTGGGTCAGGGGAGAGACTATGGCTACACCTTC.

DNA of the CDR3: TGTGCCAGCAGGGCGGACAGGGGCGTTAATGAAAAACTGTTTTTT. Translation: CASRADRGVNEKLFF. The gene calls are TRBV2 and TRBJ1-4, with TRBD1 matching 9 bases. V dropped 6 bases and J dropped 4; count of bases not matched to a gene: 6. CDR1 is SNHLY, CDR2 FYNNEI, per germline. CDR3 length: 15 residues.

In this sample, this clone turned up once. The rearrangement links TRBV14 to TRBJ2-7; D gene ambiguous. Germline V lookup: CDR1 SGHDN, CDR2 FVKESK. Deletions cut 1 base from V and 3 bases from J, with 7 bases between. CDR3 length equals 13 residues. CDR3 loop: CASSQVAGYEQYF. The CDR3 DNA reads as TGTGCCAGCAGCCAAGTGGCTGGCTACGAGCAGTACTTC.

The chain has TRBV10-2 and TRBJ1-2; D unresolved. Trimming removed 1 base at V and 1 base at J, with 7 bases between. Germline V gene sequence: CDR1 WSHSY, CDR2 SAAADI. The CDR3 has 14 residues. CDR3 sequence reads: CASSEWFGNYGYTF. The DNA of the CDR3 is TGCGCCAGCAGTGAGTGGTTCGGTAACTATGGCTACACCTTC.

CDR3 region: CASRVGGMNTEAFF. As DNA, the CDR3 is TGTGCCAGCCGGGTTGGGGGCATGAACACTGAAGCTTTCTTT. The chain joins TRBV28 to TRBJ1-1; perhaps TRBD1 as D (6 bases). From germline, CDR1 is MDHEN and CDR2 SYDVKM. CDR3 length: 14 amino acids. V was cut by 8 bases and J by 0 bases, with 13 bases left in between.

About this clone: Other DNA sequences in the sample encode the same CDR3. The chain uses TRBV7-2 and TRBJ1-5; D is ambiguous. The V gene's germline CDR1 is SGHTA and CDR2 FQGNSA. CDR3 length: 13 amino acids. Between the trimmed V and J ends, which lost 1 base and 5 bases, there was a span of 6 bases. The CDR3 bases are TGTGCCAGCAGCTTAGAGGGAGATCAGCCCCAGCATTTT. It is translated as CASSLEGDQPQHF. The full variable domain, rest sourced from reference TRBV7-2 and TRBJ1-5, is GAGVSQSPSNKVTEKGKDVELRCDPISGHTALYWYRQSLGQGLEFLIYFQGNSAPDKSGLPSDRFSAERTGGSVSTLTIQRTQQEDSAVYLCASSLEGDQPQHFGDGTRLSIL.